This TCR beta chain was retrieved from a study of shared clonotypes between healthy human individuals (dated by TCRdb to the early 2020s). Describing the broader study: Two women and three men aged 18 to 49 years were included in the cohort. Each donor's leukapheresis produced roughly between about 0.9 and 9.5 billion PBMCs. Per donor, three plates each were used for CD4 naive and CD4 memory, two for CD8 naive, and one for CD8 memory. To estimate repertoire size and how much clonotypes are shared between individuals, the study performed deep sequencing of blood TCR repertoires from about five healthy adults. Different laboratories and diverse techniques were used to prepare libraries and sequence TCR repertoires, to increase sequencing depth and limit assay-specific biases.

Using the deep immunoSEQ assay, multiplex PCR amplified TCR CDR3 regions from genomic DNA. Extracted genomic DNA from each cell subset was distributed evenly across all wells of several immunoSEQ 96-well plates, and each plate was treated as a replicate. Each replicate PCR for sorted subsets received around 0.2 ug genomic DNA, equal to roughly 33,000 T cell genomes. Purified libraries were quantified with a Qubit 3.0 fluorometer, sized on a Bioanalyzer 2100, and re-quantified with the KAPA Library Quantification kit. Each immunoSEQ 96-well plate was sequenced on its own single-read 150-cycle Illumina NextSeq 550 flow cell. Concerning the study's data processing: Because the immunoSEQ output included only junctional sequences and no quality scores, the filtering could not be the same as the filtering used for full-length reads. To assign V/J genes and CDR3, sequences were annotated against IMGT germline references using PyIR, a Python wrapper for IgBLAST v1.9. Reads were removed for weak V/J assignments (E-value above 1e-6), missing CDR3, stop codons, out-of-frame junctions, or ambiguous translated residues. V3J clonotypes were defined as sequences sharing the same inferred V gene, J gene, and CDR3 amino acid sequence. Percentage overlap between repertoires was computed as shared unique clonotypes divided by the size of the smaller repertoire. Three approaches were used to assess repertoire richness: RTK rarefaction, the Chao1 estimator, and Recon v2.1 estimates of unobserved clonotypes. Generation probabilities were computed with OLGA for all TCRbeta clonotypes obtained by the gDNA method from a few donors. The table comes from immuneACCESS by way of TCRdb, which keeps in-frame sequences with V and J called. Part of the clones is missing from these tables; in studies checked, under half for an unresolved V gene and the rest for unknown reasons. Clone size and V and J calls were adopted from that table, with D and trimming inferred from the DNA. The sample contains over a million clones, around 78% of them found a single time. The ten top clones hold under 0.6% of the sample.

Donors were healthy HIV-negative adults with no recently reported acute infections or vaccinations. Only Caucasian adults living in Nashville, Tennessee, USA were represented among the donors. CD4+ T cells were enriched through magnetic negative selection, after which naive cells were positively selected on CD45RA and the remaining negative fraction served as the memory subset. After blood collection by leukapheresis, PBMCs were isolated using Ficoll-Histopaque density gradient centrifugation and then cryopreserved in the vapor phase of liquid nitrogen. Analytical flow cytometry was used to check the purity and quantity of every magnetically sorted T cell population. Genomic DNA was isolated from every sorted fraction and measured by UV absorbance on a Nanodrop 2000c. Reading the germline V gene gives CDR1 SQVTM and CDR2 ANQGSEA. V drops 4 bases and J drops 2 bases, leaving 12 bases in between. Including cysteine and phenylalanine, the CDR3 has 14 amino acids. CDR3 DNA is the only sequence kept; it has 42 bases, read in frame from the first base.

Comments on this clone: Its antigen is unknown. No much larger clonotype is one base removed from it; base qualities were not supplied.

Broad study findings and their caveats: Clonotypes shared by all four sorted-subset donors showed higher generation probabilities than non-shared clonotypes. Because the study included a small number of donors, the genetic and exposure-history diversity represented was limited. Naive subsets generally had larger estimated clonotype richness than memory subsets did. Sampling was restricted to blood, and TCR repertoires in tissue are likely to differ from TCR repertoires in blood. Pairwise subsampling led to the expectation that sequencing depth would affect the degree of clonotype sharing among donors. When several donors were compared, the shared fraction of clonotypes was about 5.4% for naive CD4, around 3.5% for naive CD8, roughly 2.3% for memory CD4, and 0.35% to 0.4% for memory CD8. Rarefaction of sorted-subset datasets indicated incomplete sequencing despite the large sequencing depth.

Sequencing was carried out using memory CD4+ T cells from PBMCs. Reading the label with the study, this specimen's cell subset or site is: CD45RA-negative fraction. This receptor was taken from a man between 18 and 35 years old in good health. Some clones in this sample may be carry-over from other donors' samples. Here the chain combines TRBV29-1 and TRBJ1-3; the D region possibly corresponds to TRBD1 (5 bases align). The nucleotide sequence is given as TGCAGCGTTGCTACAGGTTTCGCTGGAAACACCATATATTTT. Protein translation: CSVATGFAGNTIYF. The entire variable domain, with the stretches around the CDR3 drawn from the reference TRBV29-1 and TRBJ1-3 proteins, is SAVISQKPSRDICQRGTSLTIQCQVDSQVTMMFWYRQQPGQSLTLIATANQGSEATYESGFVIDKFPISRPNLTFSTLTVSNMSPEDSSIYLCSVATGFAGNTIYFGEGSWLTVV.